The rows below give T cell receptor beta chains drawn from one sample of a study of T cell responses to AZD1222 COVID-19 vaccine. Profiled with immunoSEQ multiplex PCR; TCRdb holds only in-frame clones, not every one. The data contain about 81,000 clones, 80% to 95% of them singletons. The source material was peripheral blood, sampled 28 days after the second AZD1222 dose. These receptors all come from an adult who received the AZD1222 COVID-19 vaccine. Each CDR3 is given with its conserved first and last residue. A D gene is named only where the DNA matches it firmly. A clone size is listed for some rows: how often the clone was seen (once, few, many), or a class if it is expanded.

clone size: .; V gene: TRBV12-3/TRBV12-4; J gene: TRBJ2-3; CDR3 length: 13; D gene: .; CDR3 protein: CASSDSSTDTQYF; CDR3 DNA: TGTGCCAGCAGTGACTCCTCCACAGATACGCAGTATTTT
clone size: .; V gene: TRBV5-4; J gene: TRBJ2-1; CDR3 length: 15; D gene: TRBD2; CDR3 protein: CASSLGTSGRAEQFF; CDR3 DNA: TGTGCCAGCAGCTTGGGAACTAGCGGGAGGGCTGAGCAGTTCTTC
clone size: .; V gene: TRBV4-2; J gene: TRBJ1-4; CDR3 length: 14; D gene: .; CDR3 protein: CASSQAGEGEKLFF; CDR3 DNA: TGTGCCAGCAGCCAAGCCGGGGAGGGTGAAAAACTGTTTTTT
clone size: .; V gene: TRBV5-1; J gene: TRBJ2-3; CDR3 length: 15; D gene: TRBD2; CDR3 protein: CASSRLAGSRDTQYF; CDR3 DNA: TGCGCCAGCAGCCGCCTAGCGGGTTCCAGAGATACGCAGTATTTT
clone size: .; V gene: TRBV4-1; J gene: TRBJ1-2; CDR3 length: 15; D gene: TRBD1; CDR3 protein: CASSPGTGIDYGYTF; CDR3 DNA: TGCGCCAGCAGCCCCGGGACAGGGATAGACTATGGCTACACCTTC
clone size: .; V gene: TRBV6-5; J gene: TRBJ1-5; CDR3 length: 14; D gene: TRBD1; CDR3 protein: CASSKDRGNQPQHF; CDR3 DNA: TGTGCCAGCAGTAAGGACAGGGGCAATCAGCCCCAGCATTTT
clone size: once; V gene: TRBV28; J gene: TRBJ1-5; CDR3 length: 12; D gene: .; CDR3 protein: CASTAGNQPQHF; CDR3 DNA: TGTGCCAGCACAGCGGGGAATCAGCCCCAGCATTTT
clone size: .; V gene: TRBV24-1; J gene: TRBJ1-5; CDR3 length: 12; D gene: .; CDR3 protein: CATSLGDQPQHF; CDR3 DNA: TGTGCCACCAGTCTGGGCGATCAGCCCCAGCATTTT
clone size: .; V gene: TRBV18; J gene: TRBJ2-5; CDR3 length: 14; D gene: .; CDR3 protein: CASSPPGAQETQYF; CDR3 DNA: TGTGCCAGCTCACCACCGGGGGCCCAAGAGACCCAGTACTTC
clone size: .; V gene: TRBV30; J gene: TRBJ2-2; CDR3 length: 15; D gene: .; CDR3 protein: CAWSGGPARRGELFF; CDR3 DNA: TGTGCCTGGAGCGGCGGACCAGCTAGGCGAGGGGAGCTGTTTTTT
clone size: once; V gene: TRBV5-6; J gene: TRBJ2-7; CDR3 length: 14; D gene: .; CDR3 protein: CASSGLQGFDEQYF; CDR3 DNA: TGTGCCAGCAGCGGACTACAGGGTTTCGACGAGCAGTACTTC
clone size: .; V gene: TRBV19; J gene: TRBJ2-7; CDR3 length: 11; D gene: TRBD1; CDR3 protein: CASRQGYEQYF; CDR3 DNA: TGTGCCAGTAGACAGGGGTACGAGCAGTACTTC
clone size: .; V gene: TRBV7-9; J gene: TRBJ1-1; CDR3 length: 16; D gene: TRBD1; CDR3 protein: CASSKRQGAGSSEAFF; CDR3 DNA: TGTGCCAGCAGCAAACGACAGGGGGCAGGGTCCTCTGAAGCTTTCTTT
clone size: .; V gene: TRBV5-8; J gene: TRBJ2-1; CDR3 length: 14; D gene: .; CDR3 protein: CASSLGAWAYEQFF; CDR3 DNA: TGTGCCAGCAGCTTGGGGGCTTGGGCCTATGAGCAGTTCTTC
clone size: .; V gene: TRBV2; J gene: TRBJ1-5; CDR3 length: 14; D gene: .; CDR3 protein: CASREGLSNQPQHF; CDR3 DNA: TGTGCCAGCAGGGAAGGACTAAGCAATCAGCCCCAGCATTTT
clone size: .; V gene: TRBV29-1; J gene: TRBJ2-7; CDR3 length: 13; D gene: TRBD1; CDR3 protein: CSVGGTGAYEQYF; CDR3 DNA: TGCAGCGTTGGTGGGACAGGGGCCTACGAGCAGTACTTC
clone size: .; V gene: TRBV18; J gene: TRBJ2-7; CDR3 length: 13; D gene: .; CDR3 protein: CASSPALTYEQYF; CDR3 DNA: TGTGCCAGCTCACCGGCTCTGACCTACGAGCAGTACTTC
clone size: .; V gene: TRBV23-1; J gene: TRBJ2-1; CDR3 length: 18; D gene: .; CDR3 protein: CASSPTRTTPSSYNEQFF; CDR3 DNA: TGCGCCAGCAGCCCCACTCGTACGACCCCGAGCTCCTACAATGAGCAGTTCTTC
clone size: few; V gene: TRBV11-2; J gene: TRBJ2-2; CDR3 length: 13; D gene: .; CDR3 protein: CASRYLPTGELFF; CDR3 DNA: TGTGCCAGCAGGTATCTTCCCACCGGGGAGCTGTTTTTT
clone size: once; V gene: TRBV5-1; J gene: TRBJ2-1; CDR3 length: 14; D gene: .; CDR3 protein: CASSLVGSLNEQFF; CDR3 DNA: TGCGCCAGCAGCTTGGTCGGGAGCTTGAATGAGCAGTTCTTC
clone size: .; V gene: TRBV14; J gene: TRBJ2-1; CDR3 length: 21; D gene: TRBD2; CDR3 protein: CASSQGTPGLAGESSYNEQFF; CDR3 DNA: TGTGCCAGCAGCCAAGGTACTCCGGGACTAGCGGGGGAGAGCTCCTACAATGAGCAGTTCTTC
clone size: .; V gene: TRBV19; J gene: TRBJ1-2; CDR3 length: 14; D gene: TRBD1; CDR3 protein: CASSGTQGNYGYTF; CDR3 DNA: TGTGCCAGTAGTGGAACACAGGGGAACTATGGCTACACCTTC
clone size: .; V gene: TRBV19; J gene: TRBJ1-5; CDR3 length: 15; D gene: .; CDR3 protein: CASSRNRERTQPQHF; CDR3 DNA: TGTGCCAGTAGTCGAAACAGGGAGCGGACTCAGCCCCAGCATTTT
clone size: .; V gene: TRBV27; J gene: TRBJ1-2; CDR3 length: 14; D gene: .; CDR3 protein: CASSFEGEGYGYTF; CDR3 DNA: TGTGCCAGCAGTTTCGAAGGGGAGGGCTATGGCTACACCTTC
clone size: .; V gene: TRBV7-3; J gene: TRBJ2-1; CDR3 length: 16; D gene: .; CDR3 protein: CASSLTRTSSYNEQFF; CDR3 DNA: TGTGCCAGCAGCTTAACAAGGACAAGCTCCTACAATGAGCAGTTCTTC
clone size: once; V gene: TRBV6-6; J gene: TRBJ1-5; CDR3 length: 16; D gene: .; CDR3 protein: CASSYSGGYIDQPQHF; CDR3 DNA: TGTGCCAGCAGTTACTCGGGGGGTTATATCGATCAGCCCCAGCATTTT
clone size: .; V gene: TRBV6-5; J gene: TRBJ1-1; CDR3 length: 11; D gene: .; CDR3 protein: CASTGNTEAFF; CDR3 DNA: TGTGCCAGCACCGGAAACACTGAAGCTTTCTTT
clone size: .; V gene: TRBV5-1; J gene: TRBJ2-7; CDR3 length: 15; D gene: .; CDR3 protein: CASSLGGTFSYEQYF; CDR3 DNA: TGCGCCAGCAGCTTGGGGGGCACTTTCTCCTACGAGCAGTACTTC
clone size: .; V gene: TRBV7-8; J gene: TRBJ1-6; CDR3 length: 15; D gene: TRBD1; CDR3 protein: CASSGDRGWNSPLHF; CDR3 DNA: TGTGCCAGCAGCGGAGACAGGGGTTGGAATTCACCCCTCCACTTT
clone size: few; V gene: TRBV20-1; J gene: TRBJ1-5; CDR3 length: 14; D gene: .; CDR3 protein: CSASRRGVNQPQHF; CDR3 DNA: TGCAGTGCTAGTCGACGGGGGGTCAATCAGCCCCAGCATTTT
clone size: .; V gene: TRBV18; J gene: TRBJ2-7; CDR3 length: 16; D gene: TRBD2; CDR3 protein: CASSPPLAAGTYEQYF; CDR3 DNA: TGTGCCAGCTCACCACCGTTAGCAGCGGGAACCTACGAGCAGTACTTC
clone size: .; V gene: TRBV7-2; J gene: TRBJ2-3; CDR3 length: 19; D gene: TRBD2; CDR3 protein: CASSLAPTGGILSTDTQYF; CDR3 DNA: TGTGCCAGCAGCTTAGCCCCTACGGGAGGGATTTTAAGTACAGATACGCAGTATTTT
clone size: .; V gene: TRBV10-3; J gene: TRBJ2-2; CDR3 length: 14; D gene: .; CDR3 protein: CAISHNSNTGELFF; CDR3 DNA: TGTGCCATCAGTCATAACAGCAACACCGGGGAGCTGTTTTTT
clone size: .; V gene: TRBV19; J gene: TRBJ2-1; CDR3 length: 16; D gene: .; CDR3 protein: CASSIMVIAAHNEQFF; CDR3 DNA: TGTGCCAGTAGTATAATGGTAATAGCGGCCCACAATGAGCAGTTCTTC
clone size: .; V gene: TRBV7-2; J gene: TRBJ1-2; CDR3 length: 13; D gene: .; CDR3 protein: CASSLGRGYGYTF; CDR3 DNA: TGTGCCAGCAGCTTAGGAAGAGGCTATGGCTACACCTTC
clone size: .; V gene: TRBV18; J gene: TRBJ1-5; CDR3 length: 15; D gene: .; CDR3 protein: CASSPPAGANQPQHF; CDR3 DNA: TGTGCCAGCTCACCACCGGCAGGAGCCAATCAGCCCCAGCATTTT
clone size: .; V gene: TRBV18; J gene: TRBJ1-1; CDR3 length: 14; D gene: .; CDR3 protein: CASSQDNLNTEAFF; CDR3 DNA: TGTGCCAGCTCACAAGACAACCTGAACACTGAAGCTTTCTTT
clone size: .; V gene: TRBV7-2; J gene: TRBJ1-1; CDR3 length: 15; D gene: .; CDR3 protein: CASSLTRTFGAEAFF; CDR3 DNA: TGTGCCAGCAGCTTAACCCGGACGTTTGGCGCTGAAGCTTTCTTT
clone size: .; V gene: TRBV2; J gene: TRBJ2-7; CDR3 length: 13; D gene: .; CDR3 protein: CASSEEPFREQYF; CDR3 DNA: TGTGCCAGCAGTGAAGAACCCTTTAGAGAGCAGTACTTC
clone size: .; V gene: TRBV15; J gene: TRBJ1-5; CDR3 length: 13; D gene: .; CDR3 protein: CATSSFVRQPQHF; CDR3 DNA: TGTGCCACCAGCAGCTTTGTACGTCAGCCCCAGCATTTT
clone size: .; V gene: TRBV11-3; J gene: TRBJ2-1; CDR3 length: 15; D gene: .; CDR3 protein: CASSFRETPYNEQFF; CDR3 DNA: TGTGCCAGCAGCTTTCGGGAGACGCCCTACAATGAGCAGTTCTTC